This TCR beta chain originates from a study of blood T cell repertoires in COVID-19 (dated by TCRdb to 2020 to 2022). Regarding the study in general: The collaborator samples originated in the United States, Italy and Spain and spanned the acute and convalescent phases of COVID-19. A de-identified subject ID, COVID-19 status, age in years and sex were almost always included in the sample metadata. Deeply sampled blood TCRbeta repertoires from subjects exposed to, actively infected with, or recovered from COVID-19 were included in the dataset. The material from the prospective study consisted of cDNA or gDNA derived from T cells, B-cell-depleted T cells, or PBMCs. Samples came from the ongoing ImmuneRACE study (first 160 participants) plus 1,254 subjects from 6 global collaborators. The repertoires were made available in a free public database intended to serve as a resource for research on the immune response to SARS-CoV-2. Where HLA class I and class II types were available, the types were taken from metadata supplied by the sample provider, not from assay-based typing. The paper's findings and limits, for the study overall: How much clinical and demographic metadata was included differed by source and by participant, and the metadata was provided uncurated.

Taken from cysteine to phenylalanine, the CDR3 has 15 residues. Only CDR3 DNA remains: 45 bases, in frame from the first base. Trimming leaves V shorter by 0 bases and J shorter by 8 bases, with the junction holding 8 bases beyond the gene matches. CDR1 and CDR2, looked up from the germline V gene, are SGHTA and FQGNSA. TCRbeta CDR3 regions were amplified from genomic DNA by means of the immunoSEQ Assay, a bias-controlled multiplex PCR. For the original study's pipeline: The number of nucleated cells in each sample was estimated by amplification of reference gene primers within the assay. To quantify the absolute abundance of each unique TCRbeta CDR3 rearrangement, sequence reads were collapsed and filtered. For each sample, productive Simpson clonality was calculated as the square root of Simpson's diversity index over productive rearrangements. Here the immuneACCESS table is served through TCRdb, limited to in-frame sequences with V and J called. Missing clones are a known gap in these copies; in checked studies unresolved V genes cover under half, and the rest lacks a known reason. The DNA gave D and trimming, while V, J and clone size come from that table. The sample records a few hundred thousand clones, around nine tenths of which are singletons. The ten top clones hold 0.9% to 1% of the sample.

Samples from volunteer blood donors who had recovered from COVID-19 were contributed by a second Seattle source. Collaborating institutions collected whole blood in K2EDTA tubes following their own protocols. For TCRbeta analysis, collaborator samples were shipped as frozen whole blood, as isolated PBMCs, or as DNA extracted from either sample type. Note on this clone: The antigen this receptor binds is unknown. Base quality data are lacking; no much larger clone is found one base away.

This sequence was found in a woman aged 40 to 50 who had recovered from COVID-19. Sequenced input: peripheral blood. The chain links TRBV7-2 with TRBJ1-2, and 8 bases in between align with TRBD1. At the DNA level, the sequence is TGTGCCAGCAGCTTAGCCCTCCCCGGGACAGGCGGCTACACCTTC. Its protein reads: CASSLALPGTGGYTF.